The 15 T cell receptor beta chains below come from one sample, sequenced in a study of T-cell reconstitution after alpha-beta-depleted transplantation in children listed by TCRdb under 2016. The treatment or condition label of this sample denotes: allogeneic hematopoietic cell transplantation with graft depleted of TCRalphabeta T cells and CD19 B cells. Libraries were built with PCR. The sample was run on an Illumina HiSeq 2500. TCR libraries were prepared with molecular barcoding, using unique molecular identifiers to normalize TCRbeta repertoire quantification. TCRdb reran the public reads through fastp at Q25 and MiXCR, keeping productive beta chains. Identical CDR3 protein sequences are pooled into one entry, listed with their most common genes and DNA. The sample contains 65,000 to 85,000 distinct CDR3 sequences, roughly a tenth of them found a single time. Approximately 13% of the sample is taken by the ten largest.

The material sequenced was PBMCs, taken before TCRalphabeta/CD19-depleted stem cell transplant. The receptors shown here come from a boy between 10 and 17 years old with acute myeloid leukemia, due to receive a stem cell transplant.

In this sample, this clonotype turned up many times. This chain joins TRBV7-8 and TRBJ2-2, with unresolved D. The CDR3 loop spans 17 amino acids. Germline-derived CDR1 and CDR2 are SGHVS and FQNEAQ. Trimming left V 3 bases short and J 0 bases short, with 14 bases between. The CDR3 nucleotides read TGTGCCAGCAGCTTCAAGAGTTGGTCCGCGAACACCGGGGAGCTGTTTTTT. As protein: CASSFKSWSANTGELFF. Full variable domain (missing parts from reference TRBV7-8 and TRBJ2-2): GAGVSQSPRYKVAKRGQDVALRCDPISGHVSLFWYQQALGQGPEFLTYFQNEAQLDKSGLPSDRFFAERPEGSVSTLKIQRTQQEDSAVYLCASSFKSWSANTGELFFGEGSRLTVL.

Many counts were recorded for this clonotype. The CDR3 loop reads CASSYITGANTEAFF. The CDR3 DNA reads TGTGCCAGCAGTTACATCACGGGTGCGAACACTGAAGCTTTCTTT. The chain uses TRBV6-5 and TRBJ1-1; D remains unclear. Germline V gives CDR1 MNHEY, CDR2 SVGAGI. There are 15 residues in the CDR3. V was shortened by 2 bases and J by 1 base, with 11 bases between the two germline ends.

Turning to this clonotype: Germline and junction disagree at one end, which may indicate a read error. The chain has TRBV12-3 or TRBV12-4 and TRBJ1-2; unclear D gene. The CDR3 length is 11 residues. CDR3 sequence (DNA): TGTGCCAGCGGTTTAAACTATGGCTACACCTTC. It encodes CASGLNYGYTF.

A word on this clonotype: A much larger clone differs from this one at a single base, so this may be a read error. The chain is built from TRBV2 and TRBJ2-1, with 9 nucleotides matching TRBD2. Looked up from germline, CDR1 is SNHLY and CDR2 is FYNNEI. The CDR3 runs to 18 residues. The CDR3 DNA sequence: TGTACCAGCAGTCCTCGACAGGGCGGACTAGCGTCCTACAATGAGCAGTTCTTC. As protein: CTSSPRQGGLASYNEQFF. Variable domain in full (rest from reference TRBV2 and TRBJ2-1): EPEVTQTPSHQVTQMGQEVILRCVPISNHLYFYWYRQILGQKVEFLVSFYNNEISEKSEIFDDQFSVERPDGSNFTLKIRSTKLEDSAMYFCTSSPRQGGLASYNEQFFGPGTRLTVL.

This clonotype occurred many times. The chain employs TRBV12-3 or TRBV12-4 and TRBJ2-6; D could derive from TRBD1 or TRBD2 (5 bases each). The CDR3 spans 15 residues. V was cut by 3 bases and J by 2 bases, with 8 bases left in between. The CDR3 is CASSFGTTGANVLTF. For the CDR3, the DNA is TGTGCCAGCAGTTTTGGGACCACTGGGGCCAACGTCCTGACTTTC.

Ten or more counts support this clonotype. Mismatch with germline at one junction end may stem from a read error. The chain links TRBV7-9 to TRBJ2-5; D perhaps matches TRBD2 (6 bases). The CDR3 is made up of 17 amino acids. Per the germline V gene, CDR1 is SEHNR and CDR2 is FQNEAQ (reference sequence). The CDR3 loop is CASSLAWAPPYQETQYF. The CDR3 bases are TGTGCCAGCAGCCTAGCGTGGGCCCCCCCTTACCAAGAGACCCAGTACTTC.

This clonotype was detected ten times or more. This rearrangement joins TRBV20-1 to TRBJ2-1; 10 bases map to TRBD1. CDR1 is DFQATT and CDR2 is SNEGSKA in the germline V gene (reference sequence). With V trimmed by 2 bases and J by 8 bases, 12 bases remained unmatched. The CDR3 has 16 residues. The CDR3 DNA sequence: TGCAGTGCTAGATCAGCTCGCCGGGACAGGGGTTATGAGCAGTTCTTC. This translates into CSARSARRDRGYEQFF.

This clonotype was counted many times. The gene calls are TRBV28 and TRBJ2-1, with D possibly TRBD1 on 6 matching bases. CDR1 and CDR2 (germline): MDHEN, SYDVKM. This CDR3 is 12 amino acids long. V was trimmed by 1 base and J by 10 bases, leaving 8 bases between them. The CDR3 reads CASSLLGTEQFF. DNA of the CDR3: TGTGCCAGCAGTTTATTAGGGACAGAGCAGTTCTTC. Full variable domain (rest looked up from reference TRBV28 and TRBJ2-1): DVKVTQSSRYLVKRTGEKVFLECVQDMDHENMFWYRQDPGLGLRLIYFSYDVKMKEKGDIPEGYSVSREKKERFSLILESASTNQTSMYLCASSLLGTEQFFGPGTRLTVL.

This clonotype was seen repeatedly, ten times or more. This chain connects TRBV20-1 to TRBJ1-2, with D uncertain. Germline V gene sequence: CDR1 DFQATT, CDR2 SNEGSKA (reference sequence). This CDR3 contains 14 residues. V was cut by 1 base and J by 2 bases, with 11 bases left in between. CDR3 region: CSARVLRVNYGYTF. The CDR3 region has the DNA TGCAGTGCTAGAGTCCTCCGGGTGAACTATGGCTACACCTTC.

This clonotype was observed a few times. This chain links TRBV7-3 with TRBJ2-1; the match to TRBD2 covers 9 bases. Germline CDR1 and CDR2: SGHTA and FQGTGA. The CDR3 consists of 12 residues. J lost 7 bases, V lost 8 bases, and 3 bases had no gene match. This CDR3 is CASGTSQNEQFF. In DNA form, the CDR3 reads TGTGCCAGCGGGACTAGCCAGAATGAGCAGTTCTTC.

This clonotype has at least ten counts. This rearrangement joins TRBV9 to TRBJ1-2, with a tentative D call TRBD1 (6 bases). Germline CDR1 reads SGDLS; CDR2 reads YYNGEE. V lost 4 bases and J lost 3, with 16 bases in between. The CDR3 runs 15 residues. The CDR3: CASSPPGGRDYGYTF. The DNA of the CDR3 is TGTGCCAGCAGCCCTCCTGGGGGGCGCGACTATGGCTACACCTTC. Using reference TRBV9 and TRBJ1-2 for the parts outside the CDR3, the full variable domain is DSGVTQTPKHLITATGQRVTLRCSPRSGDLSVYWYQQSLDQGLQFLIQYYNGEERAKGNILERFSAQQFPDLHSELNLSSLELGDSALYFCASSPPGGRDYGYTFGSGTRLTVV.

With respect to this clonotype: A read error may be the cause here, since a much bigger clone is one base away. V is TRBV3-1 and J is TRBJ2-1, with no clear D. This CDR3 has 12 amino acids. In germline, CDR1 is LGHDT, CDR2 YNNKEL (reference sequence). Trimming left V 0 bases short and J 10 bases short, with 7 bases between. The CDR3 reads CASSQDRAEQFF. The DNA for the CDR3 is TGTGCCAGCAGCCAAGATAGGGCAGAGCAGTTCTTC.

This clonotype was observed at least ten times. V is TRBV10-3 and J is TRBJ2-3; D call uncertain. Trimming left V 0 bases short and J 0 bases short, with 7 bases between. This CDR3 is 15 amino acids long. The germline gives CDR1 ENHRY, CDR2 SYGVKD. The DNA of the CDR3 is TGTGCCATCAGTGAGTCGACCTCTAGCACAGATACGCAGTATTTT. This gives the protein CAISESTSSTDTQYF.

The table lists this clonotype with many counts. The rearrangement joins TRBV5-6 to TRBJ1-3; D call uncertain. The CDR3 spans 15 residues. V gave up 4 bases and J gave up 0 bases, with 11 bases separating them. CDR1 and CDR2 (germline): SGHDT, YYEEEE. This chain's CDR3 is CASSPGGSSGNTIYF. The CDR3 DNA reads TGTGCCAGCAGCCCCGGTGGGAGCTCTGGAAACACCATATATTTT.

The rearrangement links TRBV6-2 or TRBV6-3 to TRBJ2-7; TRBD2 matches at 8 bases. The CDR3 is 15 amino acids. Per germline, CDR1 MNHEY and CDR2 SVGEGT. The V gene end was trimmed by 0 bases and the J gene end by 3 bases; junction bases not matched to a gene: 4. CDR3 sequence: CASSYSGTRYYEQYF. The CDR3 bases are TGTGCCAGCAGTTACTCAGGGACTAGGTACTACGAGCAGTACTTC.